This T cell receptor beta chain was obtained from a study of sequential checkpoint blockade in melanoma. Across the whole study: DNA from over 80 pretreatment tumor samples underwent TCRβ immunosequencing.

The CDR3 loop spans 15 amino acids. In germline, CDR1 is LNHDA, CDR2 SQIVND (reference sequence). V shed 5 bases and J shed 8 bases, with 19 bases lying between them. The protocol was immunoSEQ multiplex PCR, while the TCRdb copy is restricted to in-frame clones and leaves out a portion. The sample has 3,300 or so clones, roughly 24% seen once; the top ten hold roughly 9.1%. Treatment here: randomized to nivolumab then ipilimumab (arm A) or the reverse (arm B). Source: tumor tissue (inferred from file names), taken from a patient given nivolumab and ipilimumab in sequence. The sequence was collected from a human donor with melanoma. The V call is TRBV19, the J call TRBJ2-1; D might be TRBD1 or TRBD2, each matching 5 bases. In nucleotides, the CDR3 is TGTGCCAGTAGTGACAGCGGAAGGGGCCTCGATGAGCAGTTCTTC. Protein product: CASSDSGRGLDEQFF.